This T cell receptor (beta chain) was identified in a study of Graves' ophthalmopathy and Graves' hyperthyroidism. Only one count was recorded for this clonotype. A much larger clone differs from this one at a single base, so this may be a read error. The CDR3 ends on some other residue instead of the conserved phenylalanine or tryptophan, so this is likely a read error. RNA transcripts served as template for amplifying TCR beta CDR3 sequences. An opening RT-PCR round employed HTBI primers and preceded a second-round multiplex PCR. Each CDR3 protein is one row after TCRdb ran MiXCR on the multiplex PCR reads. The top ten clones hold roughly 46% of a sample with around 670,000 distinct CDR3 sequences, approximately 40% of them seen once. The receptor was isolated from an adult man with Graves' ophthalmopathy. Specimen: peripheral blood.

The CDR3 here is CASSLDRTSGRRHEQYL. The CDR3 DNA is TGTGCCAGCAGCTTAGATCGGACTAGCGGGAGGCGCCACGAGCAGTACCTC. The gene calls are TRBV7-9 and TRBJ2-7; 14 bases fit TRBD2. Germline assignment: CDR1 SEHNR and CDR2 FQNEAQ (reference sequence). The CDR3 runs to 17 residues. J was trimmed by 5 bases and V by 1 base; bases with no gene match: 7.